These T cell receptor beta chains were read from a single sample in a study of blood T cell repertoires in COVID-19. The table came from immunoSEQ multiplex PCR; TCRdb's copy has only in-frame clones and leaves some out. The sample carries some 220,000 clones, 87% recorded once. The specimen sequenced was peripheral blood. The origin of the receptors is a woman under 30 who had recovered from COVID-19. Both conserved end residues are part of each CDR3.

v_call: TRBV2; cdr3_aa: CASKNRVLNYGYTF
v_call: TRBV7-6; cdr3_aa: CASSLRGRGGETQYF
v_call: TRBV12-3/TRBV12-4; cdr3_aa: CASSTATDTQYF
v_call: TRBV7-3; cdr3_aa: CASSLEAGGAYEQYF
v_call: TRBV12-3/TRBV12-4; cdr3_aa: CASNGQGDEAFF
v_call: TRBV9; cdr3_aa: CASSVGGFLETQYF
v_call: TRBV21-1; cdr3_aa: CAGFYEQYF
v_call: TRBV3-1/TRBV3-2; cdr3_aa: CASSQEGTGNYEQYF
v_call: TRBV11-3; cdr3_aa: CASSLGGLAGYNEQFF
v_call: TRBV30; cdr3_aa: CAWRDYRNSPLHF
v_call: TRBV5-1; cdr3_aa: CASSLTGSYEQYF
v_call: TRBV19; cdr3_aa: CASSTRQGAREKLFF
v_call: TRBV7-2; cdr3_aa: CASSLGGPGEKLFF
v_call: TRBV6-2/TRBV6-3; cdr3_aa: CASSSLTSGIVDTQYF
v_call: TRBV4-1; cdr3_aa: CASSGDRGSYEQYF
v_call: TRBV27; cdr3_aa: CASNPGGQGQTQYF
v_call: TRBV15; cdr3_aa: CATSRLTGAAATNEKLFF
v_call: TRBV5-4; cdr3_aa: CASSFSREVDTQYF
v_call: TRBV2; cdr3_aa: CASSDIAVSYEQYF
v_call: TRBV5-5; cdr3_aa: CASRPMDTQGLRETQYF
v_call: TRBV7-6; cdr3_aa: CASTLRNRHQETQYF
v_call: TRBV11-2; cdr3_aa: CASSLNTGIHEQYF
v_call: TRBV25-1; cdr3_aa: CASSEGLSAYEQYF
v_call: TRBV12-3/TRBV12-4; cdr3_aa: CASSLMGGEAFF
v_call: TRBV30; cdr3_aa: CAWIPSTGRGEKLFF
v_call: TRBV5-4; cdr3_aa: CASSLVSLSSYNEQFF
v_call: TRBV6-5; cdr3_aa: CASRLQGTNEAFF
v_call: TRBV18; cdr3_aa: CASSPDTGGIYGYTF